This record concerns one T cell receptor (beta chain) sequence. This entry is derived from a study of blood T cell repertoires in COVID-19. Study information: COVID-19 samples collected from the United States, Italy and Spain covered acute and convalescent phases.

Original methodology: It was from reference gene primer amplification that nucleated cell counts were estimated. The data were produced by immunoSEQ multiplex PCR, yet TCRdb's version contains in-frame clones alone and is incomplete. For V, J and clone size, that table is used; D and trimming come from the DNA. The sample carries about 160,000 clones, 70% to 90% recorded once. The CDR3 consists of 14 residues. CDR1 MNHNS and CDR2 SASEGT come from the germline V gene. The V and J ends lost 2 bases and 5 bases respectively, with 12 bases between them. Material: peripheral blood. The sequence came from a man aged 60-69 years with acute or convalescent COVID-19. The gene calls are TRBV6-1 and TRBJ1-1; D remains ambiguous. The CDR3 DNA sequence: TGTGCCAGCAGTGAACGGGTGGAGGAAACTGAAGCTTTCTTT. Its translation: CASSERVEETEAFF.